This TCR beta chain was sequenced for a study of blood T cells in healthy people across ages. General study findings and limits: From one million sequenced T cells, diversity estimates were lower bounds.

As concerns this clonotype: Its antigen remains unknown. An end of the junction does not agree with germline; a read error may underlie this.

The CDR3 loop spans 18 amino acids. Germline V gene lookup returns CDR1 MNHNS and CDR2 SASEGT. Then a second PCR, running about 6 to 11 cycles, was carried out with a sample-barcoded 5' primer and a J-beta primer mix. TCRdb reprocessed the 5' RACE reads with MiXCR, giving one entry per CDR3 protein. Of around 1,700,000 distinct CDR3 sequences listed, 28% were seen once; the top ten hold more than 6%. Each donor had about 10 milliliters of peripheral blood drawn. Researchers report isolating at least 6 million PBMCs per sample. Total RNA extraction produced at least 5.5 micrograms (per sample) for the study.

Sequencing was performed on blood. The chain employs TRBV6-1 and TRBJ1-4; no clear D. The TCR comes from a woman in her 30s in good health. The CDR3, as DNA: TGTGCCAGCAGTCAGACGGCGAGAGGGAGAGGGAGGAGGGAAAAACCGTTTTTT. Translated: CASSQTARGRGRREKPFF.